The text below deals with one T cell receptor (beta chain). The sample comes from a study of blood T cell repertoires in COVID-19. At the level of the study: The study drew acute and convalescent COVID-19 samples from the United States, Italy and Spain. The cDNA or gDNA used as material had been derived from T cells, B-cell-depleted T cells, or PBMCs.

Authors' methods: Amplification from reference gene primers served as the basis for estimated nucleated cell counts. Clones were sequenced by immunoSEQ multiplex PCR, and TCRdb holds only the in-frame ones, with some missing. V and J calls and clone size follow that table, whereas D and trimming were derived from the DNA. This table has about 370,000 clones, about 90% appearing once. Followed longitudinally, the Seattle patients had been enrolled during active infection. CDR1 is GTSNPN and CDR2 is SVGIG in the germline V gene (reference sequence). The J segment lost 2 bases and the V segment lost 5 bases, leaving 5 bases of the junction unmatched. The CDR3 length is 14 residues.

This receptor was obtained from a woman between 25 and 40 years old with COVID-19, enrolled during active disease. This sequence joins TRBV30 and TRBJ2-3; 9 positions match TRBD2. The sequenced sample consisted of peripheral blood. CDR3 DNA sequence: TGTGCCTGGGGTAGCGGGAGAGACACAGATACGCAGTATTTT. This codes for CAWGSGRDTDTQYF.